These 2 T cell receptor beta chains originate from one sample sequenced in a study of cytotoxic CD8 clonotypes in ibrutinib-treated CLL. Method: immunoSEQ multiplex PCR; TCRdb's copy keeps in-frame clones and lacks some. The data contain about 200,000 clones, about two thirds of them singletons. The sequences come from PBMCs, collected after 24 months of ibrutinib treatment. Every receptor here comes from a human donor with chronic lymphocytic leukemia.

The chain recombines TRBV9 with TRBJ2-1; 10 bases are a match to TRBD1. The V and J ends lost 3 bases and 4 bases, in that order; junction bases with no gene match: 1. Germline-derived CDR1 and CDR2 are SGDLS and YYNGEE. CDR3 length: 14 amino acids. The DNA of the CDR3 is TGTGCCAGCAGCGCGGGACAGGGGTACAATGAGCAGTTCTTC. Protein: CASSAGQGYNEQFF.

V usage is TRBV5-6 and J usage is TRBJ1-1; maybe TRBD1 (6 bases). The CDR3 extends over 14 amino acids. The V gene's germline CDR1 is SGHDT and CDR2 YYEEEE. With 2 bases removed from V and 3 bases from J, the gap between germline ends came to 11 bases. As DNA, the CDR3 is TGTGCCAGCAGCTTTTCTGACAGGTACACTGAAGCTTTCTTT. Translation gives CASSFSDRYTEAFF.